This T cell receptor (beta chain) was captured in a study of T cells in narcolepsy. Sequenced by immunoSEQ multiplex PCR; TCRdb stores in-frame clones only, minus some. The sample holds tens of thousands of clones; roughly four fifths are singletons and the top ten take roughly 0.76%. V was clipped by 7 bases and J by 4 bases, with 13 bases between them. CDR3 length equals 14 residues. Germline loops: CDR1 MNHEY, CDR2 SVGAGI. This clone appeared once. Input material: CD45RA- memory CD4+ T cells from PBMCs. This receptor was identified in a human donor with narcolepsy. This rearrangement joins TRBV6-5 to TRBJ2-2, with a weak D call TRBD1 (5 bases). CDR3 loop: CASTRQGVTGELFF. The CDR3 bases are TGTGCCAGCACGCGTCAGGGTGTCACCGGGGAGCTGTTTTTT.